The 28 T cell receptor beta chains below were found in one sample sequenced in a study of cytomegalovirus exposure and HLA in healthy donors. Use of 60 Vbeta and 13 Jbeta primers characterized the PCR. Assay: immunoSEQ multiplex PCR; the TCRdb copy retains only in-frame clones and omits some. Of around 100,000 clones in the sample, roughly 79% were seen once. The specimen was PBMCs. The receptors shown here come from a man in his fifties in good health and CMV-seropositive.

CDR3: CASSLGGAVNQPQHF. The CDR3, as DNA: TGTGCCAGCAGCTTAGGCGGGGCGGTCAATCAGCCCCAGCATTTT. The chain recombines TRBV7-2 with TRBJ1-5; tentative D call: TRBD1 (5 bases). V was shortened by 1 base and J by 3 bases, with 10 bases between the two germline ends. Germline-derived CDR1 and CDR2 are SGHTA and FQGNSA. CDR3 length: 15 residues.

This chain's CDR3 is CASSSGGHYGYTF. The CDR3 bases are TGTGCCAGCAGCTCCGGGGGTCACTATGGCTACACCTTC. The chain joins TRBV11-1 to TRBJ1-2; D possibly corresponds to TRBD1 (5 bases). CDR3 length: 13 residues. Germline loops: CDR1 SGHAT, CDR2 FQDESV (reference sequence). V lost 4 bases and J 3 bases, leaving 9 bases between the germline ends.

The rearrangement links TRBV27 to TRBJ2-7; 8 bases align to TRBD2. Germline loops: CDR1 MNHEY, CDR2 SMNVEV (reference sequence). The CDR3 extends over 16 amino acids. Trimming removed 0 bases from V and 3 bases from J; junction bases left unmatched: 7. The CDR3 DNA follows: TGTGCCAGCAGTTTATCCCTGCTAGCGGGTAACTACGAGCAGTACTTC. Translated: CASSLSLLAGNYEQYF.

The rearrangement uses TRBV5-1 and TRBJ2-1, with D possibly TRBD2 on 5 matching bases. CDR1 is SGHRS and CDR2 is YFSETQ in the germline V gene. CDR3 size: 14 residues. Trimming removed 2 bases at V and 2 bases at J, with 8 bases between. CDR3: CASSLAAAYNEQFF. CDR3 nucleotide sequence: TGCGCCAGCAGCTTAGCGGCTGCCTACAATGAGCAGTTCTTC.

The chain couples TRBV4-1 to TRBJ2-5, with D possibly being TRBD2 (6 bases). The J call may be incorrect, as the DNA end agrees better with TRBJ2-7. Germline V gene data show CDR1 as MGHRA and CDR2 as YSYEKL. CDR3 length: 15 amino acids. The CDR3 reads CASSQGLALTYEQYF. CDR3 nucleotide sequence: TGCGCCAGCAGCCAAGGGCTAGCGTTAACCTACGAGCAGTACTTC.

J is TRBJ2-7 and V is TRBV12-2; TRBD1 is the table's D call and was not checked against the DNA. TRBV12-2 is designated a pseudogene. There are 15 residues in the CDR3. This CDR3 reads CASRLARTGVTEQYF. The CDR3 region has the DNA TGTGCAAGTCGCTTAGCGAGGACAGGGGTCACCGAGCAGTACTTC.

The V gene is TRBV25-1, the J gene TRBJ2-3, with D hard to call. Per the germline V gene, CDR1 is MGHDK and CDR2 is SYGVNS. The CDR3 extends over 13 amino acids. V gave up 3 bases and J gave up 4 bases, with 8 bases separating them. This CDR3 reads CASSDSYSDTQYF. In DNA, the CDR3 is TGTGCCAGCAGTGATTCCTACTCAGATACGCAGTATTTT.

This chain's CDR3 is CASARTGNSYEQYF. The DNA for the CDR3 is TGTGCCAGCGCGAGGACTGGGAACTCCTACGAGCAGTACTTC. The chain links TRBV6-5 to TRBJ2-7; perhaps TRBD2 as D (5 bases). With 8 bases removed from V and 0 bases from J, the gap between germline ends came to 14 bases. Per germline, CDR1 MNHEY and CDR2 SVGAGI. CDR3 length: 14 amino acids.

The chain joins TRBV6-6 to TRBJ1-1; unclear D gene. CDR3 length: 12 residues. The V end lost 7 bases, the J end lost 1 base, and 7 bases lay between the germline ends. Germline V gene sequence: CDR1 MNHNY, CDR2 SVGAGI (reference sequence). CDR3 amino acids: CASIRGNTEAFF. CDR3 coding DNA: TGTGCCAGCATTCGAGGGAACACTGAAGCTTTCTTT.

The chain is built from TRBV6-5 and TRBJ2-7, with 7 bases that match TRBD1. Germline V gene sequence: CDR1 MNHEY, CDR2 SVGAGI. The CDR3 contains 13 residues. V was pared by 2 bases and J by 6 bases, with 4 bases of the junction left unmatched. The CDR3, as DNA: TGTGCCAGCAGTTACACGACAGGGACCGAGCAGTACTTC. As protein: CASSYTTGTEQYF.

Concerning this clone itself: A read error may produce the germline difference seen at one junction end. V gene TRBV7-9 combines with J gene TRBJ2-7; no clear D gene. The CDR3 runs 16 residues. Germline CDR1 SEHNR, CDR2 FQNEAQ (reference sequence). The CDR3 DNA reads as TGTTCCAGCAGCTTAGTCAGAAGCGACCACTCCTACGAGCAGTACTTC. The encoded protein is CSSSLVRSDHSYEQYF. Variable domain in full (rest from reference TRBV7-9 and TRBJ2-7): DTGVSQNPRHKITKRGQNVTFRCDPISEHNRLYWYRQTLGQGPEFLTYFQNEAQLEKSRLLSDRFSAERPKGSFSTLEIQRTEQGDSAMYLCSSSLVRSDHSYEQYFGPGTRLTVT.

The table lists this clone with a few counts. The rearrangement joins TRBV27 to TRBJ1-3; the D gene is possibly TRBD1 (5 bases). The CDR3 is made up of 15 amino acids. The V gene's germline CDR1 is MNHEY and CDR2 SMNVEV (reference sequence). V dropped 0 bases and J dropped 4 bases, with 10 bases sitting between them. This CDR3 is CASSLSQGSGNTIYF. Here the CDR3 DNA reads TGTGCCAGCAGTTTATCGCAGGGTTCGGGAAACACCATATATTTT.

The chain carries TRBV10-2 and TRBJ2-7, with TRBD1 matching over 8 bases. V lost 4 bases, J lost 0 bases, and 2 bases stayed unmatched. CDR1 is WSHSY and CDR2 is SAAADI in the germline V gene. CDR3 length: 14 amino acids. The CDR3 bases are TGCGCCAGCAGTGGGGGGACAGGCTCCTACGAGCAGTACTTC. Translated, it gives CASSGGTGSYEQYF.

This chain connects TRBV2 to TRBJ2-1, with 14 bases aligning to TRBD2. The CDR3 loop spans 14 amino acids. The germline V gene has CDR1 SNHLY and CDR2 FYNNEI. Unmatched junction bases numbered 4, after V lost 5 bases and J lost 10 bases. CDR3 DNA: TGTGCCAGCAGTCGCGGACTAGCGGGAGGAGAGCAGTTCTTC. This translates into CASSRGLAGGEQFF.

This clone was recorded a few times. The genes are TRBV7-2 and TRBJ2-5; D might be TRBD1 (5 bases). Germline CDR1 SGHTA, CDR2 FQGNSA. The CDR3 spans 13 residues. The V and J ends lost 5 bases and 7 bases respectively, with 14 bases between them. The CDR3 DNA sequence: TGTGCCAGCAGCAACAGGTCCTTGGTGACCCAGTACTTC. Its translation: CASSNRSLVTQYF.

The V call is TRBV28, the J call TRBJ1-2, with D tentatively TRBD1 (6 bases). The V end was cut by 10 bases, the J end by 0 bases, with 18 bases between. The germline V gene encodes CDR1 MDHEN and CDR2 SYDVKM. The CDR3 is 15 residues long. Here the CDR3 DNA reads TGTGCCATCGGGGGGGCGGACGCAACTAACTATGGCTACACCTTC. Translating it yields CAIGGADATNYGYTF.

The gene calls are TRBV11-2 and TRBJ2-2; D is possibly TRBD2 (6 bases). V gave up 5 bases and J gave up 3 bases, with 13 bases separating them. The CDR3 extends over 15 amino acids. Looked up from germline, CDR1 is SGHAT and CDR2 is FQNNGV. The CDR3 region is CASSPEGGYTGELFF. The CDR3 nucleotides are TGTGCCAGCAGCCCCGAAGGAGGGTACACCGGGGAGCTGTTTTTT.

The chain carries TRBV11-2 and TRBJ2-1, with TRBD2 matching 8 bases. The CDR3 runs to 15 residues. V lost 5 bases to trimming and J lost 4 bases; unmatched junction nucleotides: 7. Germline V gene data show CDR1 as SGHAT and CDR2 as FQNNGV. CDR3 loop: CASSRYGGGYNEQFF. CDR3 DNA sequence: TGTGCCAGCAGCCGTTACGGGGGGGGGTACAATGAGCAGTTCTTC.

The chain uses TRBV5-5 and TRBJ2-2, with 8 bases that match TRBD1. CDR3 size: 13 residues. The V gene's germline CDR1 is SGHKS and CDR2 YYEKEE (reference sequence). Germline trimming cut 6 bases from V and 5 bases from J; bases unmatched to any gene: 3. The CDR3 loop is CASNRGVTGELFF. CDR3 DNA: TGTGCCAGCAACAGGGGGGTTACCGGGGAGCTGTTTTTT.

The rearrangement links TRBV5-5 to TRBJ1-2; D perhaps matches TRBD1 (5 bases). The ends were cut back, 0 bases at V and 4 bases at J, with 13 bases in the middle. Germline lookup yields CDR1 SGHKS and CDR2 YYEKEE (reference sequence). This CDR3 region has 15 residues. For the CDR3, the DNA is TGTGCCAGCAGCTTGGAGGCAGGGAAGATCTATGGCTACACCTTC. This codes for CASSLEAGKIYGYTF.

The chain combines TRBV4-2 with TRBJ1-6, with TRBD1 matching over 7 bases. CDR3 length equals 15 residues. V lost 3 bases and J lost 7; bases outside the gene matches: 6. Germline-derived CDR1 and CDR2 are LGHNA and YNFKEQ. The CDR3 DNA follows: TGTGCCAGCAGCCAGATGGGACAGACGAATTCACCCCTCCACTTT. Translating gives CASSQMGQTNSPLHF.

This chain links TRBV19 with TRBJ2-7, with 9 bases identical to TRBD1. The ends lost 1 base at V and 1 base at J; junction bases unmatched: 2. The CDR3 length is 15 residues. The germline CDR1 and CDR2 sequences are LNHDA and SQIVND (reference sequence). Here the CDR3 DNA reads TGTGCCAGTAGTATAGGGACAGGGGCGTCCTACGAGCAGTACTTC. Translation: CASSIGTGASYEQYF. The variable domain in full, with the rest retrieved from reference TRBV19 and TRBJ2-7, is DGGITQSPKYLFRKEGQNVTLSCEQNLNHDAMYWYRQDPGQGLRLIYYSQIVNDFQKGDIAEGYSVSREKKESFPLTVTSAQKNPTAFYLCASSIGTGASYEQYFGPGTRLTVT.

The V and J genes are TRBV5-1 and TRBJ2-6, with D maybe TRBD1 (6 bases). Trimming left V 4 bases short and J 0 bases short, with 11 bases between. The CDR3 consists of 16 residues. Germline CDR1 SGHRS, CDR2 YFSETQ. CDR3 sequence reads: CASSQGQFSGANVLTF. CDR3 in DNA: TGCGCCAGCAGCCAAGGACAGTTCTCTGGGGCCAACGTCCTGACTTTC.

The chain links TRBV6-1 to TRBJ1-5; the D gene is possibly TRBD1 (5 bases). Trimming pared 6 bases from V and 4 bases from J, leaving 13 bases between. From germline, CDR1 is MNHNS and CDR2 SASEGT. CDR3 length: 14 residues. CDR3 amino acids: CASSPNGANQPQHF. CDR3 DNA: TGTGCCAGCAGCCCGAATGGGGCTAATCAGCCCCAGCATTTT.

The chain couples TRBV6-5 to TRBJ2-1; D is unresolved. CDR1 and CDR2 from the germline V gene are MNHEY and SVGAGI. V was trimmed by 2 bases and J by 0 bases, leaving 8 bases between them. This CDR3 is 15 amino acids long. CDR3 nucleotides: TGTGCCAGCAGTTACGCTGAGAGCTCCTACAATGAGCAGTTCTTC. Its protein product is CASSYAESSYNEQFF.

V gene TRBV5-1 combines with J gene TRBJ2-1; 10 bases align to TRBD2. CDR1 SGHRS and CDR2 YFSETQ come from the germline V gene. The J segment lost 9 bases and the V segment lost 0 bases, leaving 9 bases of the junction unmatched. The CDR3 is 16 residues long. CDR3 residues: CASSLASLAGVFEQFF. The CDR3 DNA sequence: TGCGCCAGCAGCTTGGCCTCTCTAGCGGGAGTGTTTGAGCAGTTCTTC. Full variable domain (missing parts from reference TRBV5-1 and TRBJ2-1): KAGVTQTPRYLIKTRGQQVTLSCSPISGHRSVSWYQQTPGQGLQFLFEYFSETQRNKGNFPGRFSGRQFSNSRSEMNVSTLELGDSALYLCASSLASLAGVFEQFFGPGTRLTVL.

The rearrangement uses TRBV30 and TRBJ2-1, with D possibly matching TRBD1 (8 bases). CDR3 length: 14 residues. The V end lost 0 bases, the J end lost 7 bases, and 13 bases lay between the germline ends. The V gene's germline CDR1 is GTSNPN and CDR2 SVGIG (reference sequence). CDR3 DNA sequence: TGTGCCTGGAGTGTACAGGGGGGGACAAATGAGCAGTTCTTC. Residues: CAWSVQGGTNEQFF.

Notes on this clone: A read error may produce the germline difference seen at one junction end. The rearrangement links TRBV7-9 to TRBJ2-2; TRBD1 matches at 9 bases. The CDR3 loop spans 15 amino acids. The germline V gene encodes CDR1 SEHNR and CDR2 FQNEAQ (reference sequence). The CDR3 DNA reads as TGTTCCAGCAGCTTGGGACAGGGTAACACCGGGGAGCTGTTTTTT. It is translated as CSSSLGQGNTGELFF.